These 26 T cell receptor beta chains were sequenced from one sample in a study of cytomegalovirus exposure and HLA in healthy donors. Sequencing used immunoSEQ multiplex PCR; TCRdb keeps in-frame clones, though not all of them. The sample includes 70,000 or so clones, approximately 94% seen only once; the top ten take less than 2%. Material: PBMCs. These receptors originate from a woman aged 18-35 years in good health and CMV-seropositive.

The sample holds one count of this clone. This chain connects TRBV2 to TRBJ2-6; tentative D call: TRBD2 (5 bases). V was shortened by 10 bases and J by 2 bases, with 15 bases between the two germline ends. This CDR3 has 15 residues. Per germline, CDR1 SNHLY and CDR2 FYNNEI. CDR3 coding DNA: TGTGCCACCGATCGGGATTGGCCTGGGGCCAACGTCCTGACTTTC. It translates to CATDRDWPGANVLTF.

The chain combines TRBV4-1 with TRBJ2-7; TRBD2 matches 8 bases. The CDR3 contains 15 residues. The junction had 10 bases not matched to a gene; V was cut back by 4 bases and J by 5 bases. Germline lookup yields CDR1 MGHRA and CDR2 YSYEKL. The CDR3 protein is CASSPSLAGRNEQYF. The CDR3 region has the DNA TGCGCCAGCAGCCCTTCTCTAGCGGGCCGGAACGAGCAGTACTTC.

The chain employs TRBV9 and TRBJ2-5; 9 bases fit TRBD2. The junction had 8 bases not matched to a gene; V was cut back by 0 bases and J by 5 bases. The CDR3 covers 16 residues. Per germline, CDR1 SGDLS and CDR2 YYNGEE. The CDR3 reads CASSVGISAGGETQYF. DNA of the CDR3: TGTGCCAGCAGCGTAGGAATCTCGGCGGGAGGGGAGACCCAGTACTTC. Combining the CDR3 with reference TRBV9 and TRBJ2-5 gives the whole variable domain DSGVTQTPKHLITATGQRVTLRCSPRSGDLSVYWYQQSLDQGLQFLIQYYNGEERAKGNILERFSAQQFPDLHSELNLSSLELGDSALYFCASSVGISAGGETQYFGPGTRLLVL.

The genes are TRBV27 and TRBJ2-2; D is undetermined. V was shortened by 10 bases and J by 0 bases, with 18 bases between the two germline ends. Germline CDR1 is MNHEY and CDR2 is SMNVEV (reference sequence). The CDR3 length is 16 residues. CDR3 residues: CATLHPPDANTGELFF. In DNA, the CDR3 is TGTGCCACCCTCCACCCGCCAGATGCGAACACCGGGGAGCTGTTTTTT.

The DNA for the CDR3 is TGTGCCAGCAGTGGCAAGACAGGGGCCCAGCCCCTCCACTTT. The encoded protein is CASSGKTGAQPLHF. The chain couples TRBV6-1 to TRBJ1-6, with 8 nucleotides matching TRBD1. The V gene's germline CDR1 is MNHNS and CDR2 SASEGT. CDR3 length equals 14 residues. The J segment lost 13 bases and the V segment lost 4 bases, leaving 9 bases of the junction unmatched.

The rearrangement uses TRBV7-2 and TRBJ2-1, with D unclear. CDR3 size: 15 residues. Germline CDR1 is SGHTA and CDR2 is FQGNSA. Trimming took 2 bases from V and 1 from J, leaving 9 bases between them. The chain's CDR3 is CASSLMVASYNEQFF. The CDR3 DNA reads TGTGCCAGCAGCTTAATGGTAGCTTCCTACAATGAGCAGTTCTTC.

In nucleotides, the CDR3 is TGTGCCAGCAGCTCCGACCGGGACAGCCCTCTTTATGGCTACACCTTC. Amino acids: CASSSDRDSPLYGYTF. This chain uses TRBV11-2 with TRBJ1-2; 7 nucleotides match TRBD1. The germline gives CDR1 SGHAT, CDR2 FQNNGV. Unmatched junction bases numbered 13, after V lost 4 bases and J lost 5 bases. CDR3 length: 16 amino acids. Complete variable domain (other parts from reference TRBV11-2 and TRBJ1-2): EAGVAQSPRYKIIEKRQSVAFWCNPISGHATLYWYQQILGQGPKLLIQFQNNGVVDDSQLPKDRFSAERLKGVDSTLKIQPAKLEDSAVYLCASSSDRDSPLYGYTFGSGTRLTVV.

The rearrangement links TRBV7-2 to TRBJ1-1; D call uncertain. V shed 6 bases and J shed 4 bases, with 9 bases lying between them. This CDR3 is 12 amino acids long. Germline V CDR1 and CDR2: SGHTA, FQGNSA. The CDR3 is CASSLTVTEAFF. CDR3 coding DNA: TGTGCCAGCAGTCTAACAGTCACTGAAGCTTTCTTT.

The V gene is TRBV12-5, the J gene TRBJ1-1; tentative D call: TRBD1 (5 bases). Germline-derived CDR1 and CDR2 are LGHNT and FRNRAP. The CDR3 covers 14 residues. V shed 4 bases and J shed 1 base, with 10 bases lying between them. For the CDR3, the DNA is TGTGCTAGTGGTTACAGGTTACAGAACACTGAAGCTTTCTTT. Its protein product is CASGYRLQNTEAFF.

The chain links TRBV4-2 to TRBJ1-5, with 8 bases aligning to TRBD1. There are 17 residues in the CDR3. Germline-derived CDR1 and CDR2 are LGHNA and YNFKEQ. Trimming took 0 bases from V and 2 from J; bases not matched to a gene: 6. CDR3 sequence: CASSQDWTGWRNQPQHF. For the CDR3, the DNA is TGTGCCAGCAGCCAAGATTGGACAGGGTGGCGCAATCAGCCCCAGCATTTT.

This rearrangement joins TRBV5-1 to TRBJ1-1; TRBD1 matches 7 bases. V lost 2 bases, J lost 8 bases, and 12 bases stayed unmatched. The germline gives CDR1 SGHRS, CDR2 YFSETQ. This CDR3 is 15 amino acids long. For the CDR3, the DNA is TGCGCCAGCAGCTTTGGTGACAGGGATTATCCCGAAGCTTTCTTT. Translation gives CASSFGDRDYPEAFF.

The J gene is TRBJ2-1, the V gene TRBV5-6, with 11 bases aligning to TRBD1. V lost 4 bases, J lost 9 bases, and 18 bases stayed unmatched. The CDR3 is 18 residues long. Germline loops: CDR1 SGHDT, CDR2 YYEEEE. The CDR3 is CASSRTGGEAGGPFEQFF. CDR3 DNA: TGTGCCAGCAGCAGGACAGGGGGCGAGGCGGGAGGGCCGTTTGAGCAGTTCTTC.

J is TRBJ2-3 and V is TRBV4-2; maybe TRBD1 (5 bases). Trimming left V 0 bases short and J 4 bases short, with 14 bases between. The CDR3 sequence is 16 residues long. CDR1 is LGHNA, CDR2 YNFKEQ, per germline. CDR3 protein: CASSQESGYRADTQYF. CDR3 nucleotides: TGTGCCAGCAGCCAAGAATCAGGGTATCGTGCAGATACGCAGTATTTT.

The chain combines TRBV19 with TRBJ2-2; D possibly corresponds to TRBD1 (5 bases). CDR3 length equals 14 residues. V was shortened by 3 bases and J by 1 base, with 6 bases between the two germline ends. Germline values: CDR1 LNHDA, CDR2 SQIVND (reference sequence). The CDR3 protein is CASSITGNTGELFF. The CDR3 DNA reads TGTGCCAGTAGTATCACAGGGAACACCGGGGAGCTGTTTTTT.

This chain connects TRBV28 to TRBJ1-2; TRBD1 matches 7 bases. The CDR3 is 15 residues long. Looked up from germline, CDR1 is MDHEN and CDR2 is SYDVKM. V shed 6 bases and J 2 bases; nucleotides not matched to a gene: 9. The DNA for the CDR3 is TGTGCCAGCAGATCCCGTGAGGGGGCGAACTATGGCTACACCTTC. Translation gives CASRSREGANYGYTF.

As regards this clone: A junction end diverges from the germline sequence, so it may reflect a read error. V and J are TRBV7-7 and TRBJ2-2, with 8 bases identical to TRBD1. Germline assignment: CDR1 SSHAT and CDR2 FNYEAQ (reference sequence). CDR3 length: 15 residues. CDR3 nucleotides: TGTGCTAGCAGCTTAGGTGGACAGGGTGTCTGGGAGCTGTTTTTT. Its translation is CASSLGGQGVWELFF.

The chain has TRBV7-2 and TRBJ1-1; TRBD1 is a possible D gene (5 bases). Per germline, CDR1 SGHTA and CDR2 FQGNSA. This CDR3 spans 13 amino acids. The ends were cut back, 3 bases at V and 0 bases at J, with 5 bases in the middle. The CDR3 region is CASSLTVNTEAFF. The CDR3 bases are TGTGCCAGCAGCTTGACAGTGAACACTGAAGCTTTCTTT.

V usage is TRBV5-5 and J usage is TRBJ1-2; D is unresolved. The CDR3 is 13 amino acids. Between the trimmed V and J ends, which lost 0 bases and 7 bases, there was a span of 10 bases. The V gene's germline CDR1 is SGHKS and CDR2 YYEKEE (reference sequence). In DNA form, the CDR3 reads TGTGCCAGCAGCTTGGGGAGGGAAGCTGGCTACACCTTC. Protein: CASSLGREAGYTF.

The rearrangement uses TRBV20-1 and TRBJ1-4, with a possible D match to TRBD1 (6 bases). The CDR3 extends over 11 amino acids. V lost 5 bases and J 8 bases, leaving 9 bases between the germline ends. Germline CDR1 DFQATT, CDR2 SNEGSKA (reference sequence). The DNA for the CDR3 is TGCAGTGCTTTACAGGGCGAAAAACTGTTTTTT. Amino acid sequence: CSALQGEKLFF.

The chain links TRBV7-2 to TRBJ1-6; 10 positions match TRBD1. CDR1 and CDR2 from the germline V gene are SGHTA and FQGNSA. This CDR3 is 14 amino acids long. The ends lost 7 bases at V and 8 bases at J; junction bases unmatched: 5. The CDR3 spells CASKPGQGYSPLHF. The CDR3 region has the DNA TGTGCCAGCAAACCGGGACAGGGGTATTCACCCCTCCACTTT.

V and J are TRBV5-1 and TRBJ2-3; 8 nucleotides align to TRBD1. The CDR3 is 15 amino acids. The J segment lost 2 bases and the V segment lost 1 base, leaving 3 bases of the junction unmatched. CDR1 and CDR2 (germline): SGHRS, YFSETQ. In nucleotides, the CDR3 is TGCGCCAGCAGCTTGAGGACAGGGTCCACAGATACGCAGTATTTT. Translation: CASSLRTGSTDTQYF.

The chain has TRBV7-6 and TRBJ2-2, with a weak D call TRBD2 (5 bases). The V gene's germline CDR1 is SGHVS and CDR2 FNYEAQ. Trimming cost V 4 bases and J 4 bases, with 7 bases left between them. This CDR3 region has 13 residues. This CDR3 reads CASSSTSTGELFF. CDR3 DNA: TGTGCCAGCAGCTCAACTAGCACCGGGGAGCTGTTTTTT.

The chain links TRBV5-6 to TRBJ1-1; no firm D call. Germline assignment: CDR1 SGHDT and CDR2 YYEEEE. The CDR3 runs to 15 residues. V shed 0 bases and J shed 4 bases, with 13 bases lying between them. This CDR3 reads CASSLVGGEGTEAFF. The CDR3 nucleotides read TGTGCCAGCAGCTTGGTCGGCGGGGAAGGCACTGAAGCTTTCTTT.

The J gene is TRBJ2-7, the V gene TRBV28; 7 nucleotides align to TRBD1. The CDR3 covers 16 residues. Unmatched junction bases numbered 11, after V lost 5 bases and J lost 1 base. From germline, CDR1 is MDHEN and CDR2 SYDVKM. The CDR3 loop is CASSPWAGTESYEQYF. In DNA form, the CDR3 reads TGTGCCAGCAGTCCCTGGGCCGGGACAGAGTCCTACGAGCAGTACTTC.

This clone was seen a few times. The chain has TRBV13 and TRBJ1-1, with 7 nucleotides matching TRBD1. The CDR3 covers 14 residues. The V gene's germline CDR1 is PRHDT and CDR2 FYEKMQ (reference sequence). V lost 1 base and J lost 7; bases outside the gene matches: 6. The CDR3 sequence is CASSLEGTEIEAFF. The CDR3 DNA reads as TGTGCCAGCAGCTTAGAAGGGACAGAGATTGAAGCTTTCTTT.

The chain joins TRBV5-1 to TRBJ2-1, with 13 bases identical to TRBD2. Germline lookup yields CDR1 SGHRS and CDR2 YFSETQ. The CDR3 has 16 amino acids. The V gene end was trimmed by 5 bases and the J gene end by 7 bases; junction bases not matched to a gene: 9. This CDR3 is CASRPDTSGGANEQFF. CDR3 nucleotide sequence: TGCGCCAGCAGACCGGATACTAGCGGGGGGGCGAATGAGCAGTTCTTC.